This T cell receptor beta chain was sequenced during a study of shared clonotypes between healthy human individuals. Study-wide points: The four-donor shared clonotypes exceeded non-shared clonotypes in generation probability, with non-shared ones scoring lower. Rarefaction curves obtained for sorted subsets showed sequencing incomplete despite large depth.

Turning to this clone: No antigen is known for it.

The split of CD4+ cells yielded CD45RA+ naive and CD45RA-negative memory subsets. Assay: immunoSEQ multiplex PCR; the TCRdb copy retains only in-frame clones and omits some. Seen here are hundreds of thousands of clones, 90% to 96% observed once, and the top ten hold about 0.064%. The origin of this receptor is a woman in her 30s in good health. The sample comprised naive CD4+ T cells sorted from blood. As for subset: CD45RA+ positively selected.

The CDR3 loop reads CASAGSPLVYEQYF. As DNA, the CDR3 is TGTGCCAGCGCGGGGTCCCCTCTGGTCTACGAGCAGTACTTC. V and J are TRBV28 and TRBJ2-7, with D perhaps TRBD2 (6 bases). CDR1 and CDR2 (germline): MDHEN, SYDVKM. Trimming removed 8 bases from V and 3 bases from J, with 17 bases in between. This CDR3 region has 14 residues.